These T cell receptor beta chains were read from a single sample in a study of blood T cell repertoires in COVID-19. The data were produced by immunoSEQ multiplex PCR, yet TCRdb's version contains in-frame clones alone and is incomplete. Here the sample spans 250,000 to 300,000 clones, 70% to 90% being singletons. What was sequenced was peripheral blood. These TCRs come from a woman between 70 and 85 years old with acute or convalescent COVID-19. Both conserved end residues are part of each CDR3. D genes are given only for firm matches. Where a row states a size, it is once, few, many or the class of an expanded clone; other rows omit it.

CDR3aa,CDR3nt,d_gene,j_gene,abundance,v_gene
CASSRGTPNQPQHF,TGTGCCAGCAGTAGGGGGACCCCCAATCAGCCCCAGCATTTT,.,TRBJ1-5,.,TRBV6-5
CASTMNTEAFF,TGTGCCAGTACTATGAACACTGAAGCTTTCTTT,.,TRBJ1-1,once,TRBV19
CASSLFQGREQYF,TGCGCCAGCAGCTTGTTTCAGGGTCGGGAGCAGTACTTC,.,TRBJ2-7,.,TRBV5-1
CASSPGLAGTGELFF,TGTGCCAGCTCACCGGGACTAGCGGGGACCGGGGAGCTGTTTTTT,TRBD2,TRBJ2-2,.,TRBV18
CASSKHWNDDWKQFF,TGTGCCAGCAGCAAACATTGGAATGATGACTGGAAGCAGTTCTTC,.,TRBJ2-1,few,TRBV21-1
CASSLDGRGKGGGSPLHF,TGCGCCAGCAGCTTGGATGGCAGGGGGAAAGGTGGAGGATCACCCCTCCACTTT,TRBD1,TRBJ1-6,.,TRBV5-1
CASSPTGNTEAFF,TGCGCCAGCAGCCCTACAGGGAACACTGAAGCTTTCTTT,.,TRBJ1-1,.,TRBV5-1
CASSLLRNTGELFF,TGTGCCAGCAGCTTACTCCGGAACACCGGGGAGCTGTTTTTT,.,TRBJ2-2,.,TRBV11-2
CASSFGQGLRETQYF,TGTGCCAGCAGCTTTGGACAGGGCCTAAGAGAGACCCAGTACTTC,TRBD1,TRBJ2-5,once,TRBV5-5
CASSYSDSQETQYF,TGTGCCAGCAGTTACTCGGACAGCCAAGAGACCCAGTACTTC,.,TRBJ2-5,once,TRBV6-2/TRBV6-3
CASSFTGAGTQYF,TGTGCCAGCAGCTTCACAGGGGCTGGCACGCAGTATTTT,TRBD1,TRBJ2-3,.,TRBV11-2
CASSQPRGEAFF,TGCGCCAGCAGCCAGCCAAGGGGTGAAGCTTTCTTT,.,TRBJ1-1,.,TRBV4-1
CASSPVFSLALIYGYTF,TGTGCCAGCAGCCCCGTCTTCAGTCTAGCTTTAATCTATGGCTACACCTTC,.,TRBJ1-2,.,TRBV5-8
CASSLAGGPPETQYF,TGTGCCAGCAGTTTAGCGGGGGGGCCGCCCGAGACCCAGTACTTC,TRBD2,TRBJ2-5,.,TRBV2
CAWRGEGNQPQHF,TGTGCCTGGAGAGGGGAGGGCAATCAGCCCCAGCATTTT,.,TRBJ1-5,.,TRBV30
CASSAPGGDTGELFF,TGTGCCAGCAGCGCGCCGGGGGGCGACACCGGGGAGCTGTTTTTT,.,TRBJ2-2,.,TRBV7-8
CASRFPQGGPIEQYF,TGTGCAAGTCGCTTCCCACAGGGGGGGCCTATAGAGCAGTACTTC,.,TRBJ2-7,.,TRBV12-2
CASSLETNQPQHF,TGTGCCAGCTCCCTTGAGACAAATCAGCCCCAGCATTTT,.,TRBJ1-5,.,TRBV18
CASSLNSGETGELFF,TGCGCCAGCAGCTTGAATAGCGGGGAGACCGGGGAGCTGTTTTTT,TRBD2,TRBJ2-2,.,TRBV5-1
CASSLTRREQFF,TGTGCCAGCAGCTTGACGAGGAGGGAGCAGTTCTTC,.,TRBJ2-1,.,TRBV7-2
CASRRVGGVSGYTF,TGTGCCAGTCGCCGCGTAGGGGGGGTGAGTGGCTACACCTTC,.,TRBJ1-2,.,TRBV2
CASSSRTGLYGYTF,TGTGCCAGCAGCAGCCGGACAGGCCTCTATGGCTACACCTTC,TRBD1,TRBJ1-2,few,TRBV7-2
CASSSTGVGYGQPQHF,TGTGCCAGTAGTTCGACAGGGGTCGGGTATGGTCAGCCCCAGCATTTT,TRBD1,TRBJ1-5,.,TRBV19
CASSDRSNEQYF,TGTGCCAGCAGTGATAGGAGCAACGAGCAGTACTTC,.,TRBJ2-7,.,TRBV2
CASSPPQGRDYGYTF,TGTGCCAGCTCACCACCCCAGGGAAGGGACTATGGCTACACCTTC,.,TRBJ1-2,.,TRBV18
CASRLTTLTTDTQYF,TGTGCCAGCAGGCTTACTACCCTTACCACAGATACGCAGTATTTT,.,TRBJ2-3,.,TRBV2
CASSLFSGVADEQFF,TGTGCCAGCAGCTTATTTAGCGGGGTGGCCGATGAGCAGTTCTTC,TRBD2,TRBJ2-1,.,TRBV7-2
CASSQQGAETQYF,TGTGCCAGCAGCCAGCAGGGCGCAGAGACCCAGTACTTC,.,TRBJ2-5,.,TRBV3-1/TRBV3-2
CASSLRTGTGNTIYF,TGTGCCAGCAGCCTCCGGACAGGGACCGGAAACACCATATATTTT,TRBD1,TRBJ1-3,few,TRBV3-1/TRBV3-2
CASSLDSASLAKNIQYF,TGTGCCAGCAGCCTCGACAGCGCATCCCTAGCCAAAAACATTCAGTACTTC,.,TRBJ2-4,.,TRBV3-1/TRBV3-2
CASSPFAESSGNTIYF,TGTGCCAGCTCACCTTTTGCGGAGAGCTCTGGAAACACCATATATTTT,.,TRBJ1-3,.,TRBV18
CASTPTPRTGVTRGYGYTF,TGTGCCAGCACCCCCACCCCGAGGACAGGTGTTACTCGGGGCTATGGCTACACCTTC,TRBD1,TRBJ1-2,.,TRBV11-2
CASSQTKAGNGYTF,TGTGCCAGCAGCCAAACGAAGGCGGGGAACGGCTACACCTTC,.,TRBJ1-2,once,TRBV3-1/TRBV3-2
CSATDRGTQYF,TGCAGTGCTACCGACCGGGGTACGCAGTATTTT,.,TRBJ2-3,.,TRBV20-1
CASSGTSGGVTDTQYF,TGTGCCAGCAGCGGGACTAGCGGGGGGGTCACAGATACGCAGTATTTT,TRBD2,TRBJ2-3,.,TRBV9
CASSLDGASYNEQFF,TGCGCCAGCAGCTTGGATGGGGCCTCCTACAATGAGCAGTTCTTC,.,TRBJ2-1,.,TRBV5-1
CASSQVGRAGRGGYTF,TGCGCCAGCAGCCAAGTGGGAAGGGCAGGGAGGGGTGGCTACACCTTC,.,TRBJ1-2,.,TRBV4-1
CASSRQDTGELFF,TGTGCCAGCAGCAGACAGGACACCGGGGAGCTGTTTTTT,.,TRBJ2-2,.,TRBV6-5
CASRGQGNSPLHF,TGTGCCAGCAGGGGCCAGGGGAATTCACCCCTCCACTTT,.,TRBJ1-6,.,TRBV2
CASSSGVAQAFF,TGTGCCAGCAGCTCCGGAGTAGCCCAAGCTTTCTTT,.,TRBJ1-1,.,TRBV6-6
CASRGGYTEAFF,TGCGCCAGCAGGGGGGGGTACACTGAAGCTTTCTTT,.,TRBJ1-1,.,TRBV5-1
CSVEEGSGREKLFF,TGCAGCGTTGAAGAAGGATCAGGCAGAGAAAAACTGTTTTTT,.,TRBJ1-4,.,TRBV29-1
CASSPGSPSLDQPQHF,TGTGCCAGCTCACCGGGGAGTCCCAGTCTAGACCAGCCCCAGCATTTT,.,TRBJ1-5,.,TRBV18
CSASQGAKNIQYF,TGCAGTGCTAGTCAGGGTGCCAAAAACATTCAGTACTTC,.,TRBJ2-4,.,TRBV20-1
CASSPETGLQFF,TGTGCCAGCAGCCCAGAGACAGGGCTGCAGTTCTTC,TRBD1,TRBJ2-1,.,TRBV13
CASSPWRGNYGYTF,TGTGCCAGCAGCCCTTGGAGGGGAAACTATGGCTACACCTTC,.,TRBJ1-2,few,TRBV5-4
CASSHTSADTQYF,TGTGCCAGCAGCCATACTAGCGCAGATACGCAGTATTTT,TRBD2,TRBJ2-3,.,TRBV5-6
CASGHPDSYGYTF,TGTGCCAGCGGCCACCCGGACAGCTATGGCTACACCTTC,.,TRBJ1-2,.,TRBV27
CASSLAGSGNTIYF,TGCGCCAGCAGCTTGGCCGGCTCTGGAAACACCATATATTTT,.,TRBJ1-3,.,TRBV5-1
CATSRDLAGGGEGRETQYF,TGTGCCACCAGCAGAGATCTAGCGGGGGGCGGGGAAGGAAGAGAGACCCAGTACTTC,TRBD2,TRBJ2-5,.,TRBV15
CASSRRAEAFF,TGTGCCAGCAGCCGGAGGGCTGAAGCTTTCTTT,.,TRBJ1-1,.,TRBV12-3/TRBV12-4
CASSPGVGNTIYF,TGTGCCAGCAGCCCAGGGGTCGGAAACACCATATATTTT,.,TRBJ1-3,.,TRBV11-2
CASRAGDSSYEQYF,TGTGCCAGCAGAGCCGGGGATAGCTCCTACGAGCAGTACTTC,.,TRBJ2-7,.,TRBV28